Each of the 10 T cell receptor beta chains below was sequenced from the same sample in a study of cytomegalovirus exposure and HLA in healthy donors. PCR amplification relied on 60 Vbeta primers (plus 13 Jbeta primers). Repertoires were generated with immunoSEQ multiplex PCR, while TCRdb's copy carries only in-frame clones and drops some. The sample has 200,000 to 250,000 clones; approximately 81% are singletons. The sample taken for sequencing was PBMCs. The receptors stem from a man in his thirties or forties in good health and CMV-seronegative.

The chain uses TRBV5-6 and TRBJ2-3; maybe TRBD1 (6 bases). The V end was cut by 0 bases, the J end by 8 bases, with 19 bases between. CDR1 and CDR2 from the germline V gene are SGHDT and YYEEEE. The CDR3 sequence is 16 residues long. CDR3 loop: CASSLGGRGLGGTQYF. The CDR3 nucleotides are TGTGCCAGCAGCTTGGGGGGCAGGGGATTGGGTGGTACGCAGTATTTT.

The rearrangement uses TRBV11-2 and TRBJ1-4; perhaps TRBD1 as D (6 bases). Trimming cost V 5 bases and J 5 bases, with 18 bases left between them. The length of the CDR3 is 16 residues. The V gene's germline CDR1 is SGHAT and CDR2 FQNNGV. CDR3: CASSTWEGGENEKLFF. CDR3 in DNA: TGTGCCAGCAGCACCTGGGAGGGGGGAGAGAATGAAAAACTGTTTTTT.

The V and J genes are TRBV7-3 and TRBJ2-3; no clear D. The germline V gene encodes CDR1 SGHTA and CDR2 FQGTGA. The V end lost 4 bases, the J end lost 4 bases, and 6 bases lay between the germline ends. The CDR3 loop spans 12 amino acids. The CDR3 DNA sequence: TGTGCCAGCAGCTCAGGCGCAGATACGCAGTATTTT. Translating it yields CASSSGADTQYF. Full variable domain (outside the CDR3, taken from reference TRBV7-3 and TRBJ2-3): GAGVSQTPSNKVTEKGKYVELRCDPISGHTALYWYRQSLGQGPEFLIYFQGTGAADDSGLPNDRFFAVRPEGSVSTLKIQRTERGDSAVYLCASSSGADTQYFGPGTRLTVL.

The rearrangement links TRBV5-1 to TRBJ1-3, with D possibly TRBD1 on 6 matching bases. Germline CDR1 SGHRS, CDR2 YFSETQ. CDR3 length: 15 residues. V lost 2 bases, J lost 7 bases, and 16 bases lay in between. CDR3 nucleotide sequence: TGCGCCAGCAGCTTCCTACCAATTCAGGGGAACACCATATATTTT. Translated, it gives CASSFLPIQGNTIYF.

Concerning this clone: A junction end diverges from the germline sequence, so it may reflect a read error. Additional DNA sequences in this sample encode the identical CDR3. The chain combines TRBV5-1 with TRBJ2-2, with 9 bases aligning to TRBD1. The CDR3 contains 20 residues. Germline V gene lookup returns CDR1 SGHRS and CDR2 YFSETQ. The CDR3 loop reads CASSLRPHGVGTGYTGELFF. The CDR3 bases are TGCGCCAGCAGCTTGAGGCCTCATGGGGTAGGGACAGGGTACACCGGGGAACTGTTTTTT.

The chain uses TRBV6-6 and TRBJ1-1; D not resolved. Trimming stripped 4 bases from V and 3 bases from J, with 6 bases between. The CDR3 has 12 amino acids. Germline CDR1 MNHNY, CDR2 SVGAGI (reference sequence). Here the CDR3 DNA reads TGTGCCAGCAGTTGGGCGTACACTGAAGCTTTCTTT. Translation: CASSWAYTEAFF.

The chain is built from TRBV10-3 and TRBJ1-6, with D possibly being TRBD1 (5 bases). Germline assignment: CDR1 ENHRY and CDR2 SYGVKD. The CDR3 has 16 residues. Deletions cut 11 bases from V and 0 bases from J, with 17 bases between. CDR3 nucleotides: TGTGCCGCGGGACGGGAATTTAGCTCCTATAATTCACCCCTCCACTTT. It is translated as CAAGREFSSYNSPLHF.

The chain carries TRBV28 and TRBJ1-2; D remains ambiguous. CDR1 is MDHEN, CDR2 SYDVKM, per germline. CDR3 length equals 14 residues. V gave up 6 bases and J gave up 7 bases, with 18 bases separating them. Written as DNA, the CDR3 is TGTGCCAGCAGCCCCCACCCCCAGCGCCCTGGCTACACCTTC. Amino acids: CASSPHPQRPGYTF.

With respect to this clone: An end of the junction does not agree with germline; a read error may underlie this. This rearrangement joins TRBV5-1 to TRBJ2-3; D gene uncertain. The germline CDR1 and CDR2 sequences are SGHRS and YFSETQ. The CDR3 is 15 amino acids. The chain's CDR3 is CASSLMGTGTDTQYF. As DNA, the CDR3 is TGTGCCAGCAGCTTGATGGGTACAGGCACAGATACGCAGTATTTT.

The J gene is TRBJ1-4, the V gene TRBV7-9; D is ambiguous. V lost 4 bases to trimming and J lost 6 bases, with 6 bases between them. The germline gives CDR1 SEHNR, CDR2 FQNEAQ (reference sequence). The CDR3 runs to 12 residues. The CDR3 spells CASSWQDEKLFF. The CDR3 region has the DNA TGTGCCAGCAGCTGGCAGGATGAAAAACTGTTTTTT.